This T cell receptor (beta chain) was observed in a study of T cells in Graves' hyperthyroidism and ophthalmopathy. This CDR3 is built from 13 residues. CDR1 is DFQATT, CDR2 SNEGSKA, per germline (reference sequence). Trimming took off 3 bases at V and 8 bases at J, with 11 bases between the two ends. TCR beta CDR3 sequences were amplified from RNA transcripts. HTBI primers were the set used in a first-round RT-PCR of the TCR CDR3. MiXCR, applied by TCRdb to the multiplex PCR reads, yields one record per CDR3 protein. This table holds around 300,000 distinct CDR3 sequences, around 13% found once. This clonotype appeared a few times.

What was sequenced was blood. The rearrangement joins TRBV20-1 to TRBJ1-6; maybe TRBD1 (5 bases). This TCR was sampled from a woman aged 30 to 39 with Graves' hyperthyroidism. CDR3 sequence: CSASFQGDSPLHF. CDR3 DNA: TGCAGTGCTAGTTTCCAGGGCGATTCACCCCTCCACTTT.